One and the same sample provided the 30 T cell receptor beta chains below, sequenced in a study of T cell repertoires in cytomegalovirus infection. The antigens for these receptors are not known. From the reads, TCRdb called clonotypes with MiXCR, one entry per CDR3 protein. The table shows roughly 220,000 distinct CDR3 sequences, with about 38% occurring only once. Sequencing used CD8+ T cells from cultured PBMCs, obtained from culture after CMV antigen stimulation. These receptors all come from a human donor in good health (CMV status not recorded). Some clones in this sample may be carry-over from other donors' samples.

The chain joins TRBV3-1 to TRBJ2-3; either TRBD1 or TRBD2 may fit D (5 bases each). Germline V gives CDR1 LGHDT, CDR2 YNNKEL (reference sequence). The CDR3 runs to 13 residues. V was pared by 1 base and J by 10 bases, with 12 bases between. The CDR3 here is CASSQGGRGSQYF. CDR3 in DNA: TGTGCCAGCAGCCAAGGCGGCCGGGGCTCGCAGTATTTT.

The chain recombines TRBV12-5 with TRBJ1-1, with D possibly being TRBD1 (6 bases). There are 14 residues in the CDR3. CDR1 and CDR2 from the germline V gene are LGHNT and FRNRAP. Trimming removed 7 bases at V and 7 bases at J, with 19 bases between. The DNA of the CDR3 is TGTGCTAGTGCTTCGTGGGGGGCGAGGAATGAAGCTTTCTTT. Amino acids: CASASWGARNEAFF.

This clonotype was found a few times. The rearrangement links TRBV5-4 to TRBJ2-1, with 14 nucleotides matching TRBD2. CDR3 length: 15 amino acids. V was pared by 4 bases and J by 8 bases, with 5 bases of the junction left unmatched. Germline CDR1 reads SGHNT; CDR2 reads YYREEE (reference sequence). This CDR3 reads CASSRLAGGPDEQFF. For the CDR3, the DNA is TGTGCCAGCAGCCGACTAGCGGGAGGGCCCGATGAGCAGTTCTTC. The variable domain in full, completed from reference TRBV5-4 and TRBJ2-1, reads ETGVTQSPTHLIKTRGQQVTLRCSSQSGHNTVSWYQQALGQGPQFIFQYYREEENGRGNFPPRFSGLQFPNYSSELNVNALELDDSALYLCASSRLAGGPDEQFFGPGTRLTVL.

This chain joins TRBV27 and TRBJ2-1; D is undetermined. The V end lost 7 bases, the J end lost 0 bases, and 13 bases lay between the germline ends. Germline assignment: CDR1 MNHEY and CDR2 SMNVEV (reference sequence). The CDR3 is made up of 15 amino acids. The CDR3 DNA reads TGTGCCAGCACCATATTCACGAGCTCCTACAATGAGCAGTTCTTC. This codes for CASTIFTSSYNEQFF.

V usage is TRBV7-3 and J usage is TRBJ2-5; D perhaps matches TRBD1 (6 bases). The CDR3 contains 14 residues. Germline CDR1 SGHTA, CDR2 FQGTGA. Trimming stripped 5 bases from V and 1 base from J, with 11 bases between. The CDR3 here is CASSPTDSQETQYF. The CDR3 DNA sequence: TGTGCCAGCAGCCCCACGGACAGCCAAGAGACCCAGTACTTC.

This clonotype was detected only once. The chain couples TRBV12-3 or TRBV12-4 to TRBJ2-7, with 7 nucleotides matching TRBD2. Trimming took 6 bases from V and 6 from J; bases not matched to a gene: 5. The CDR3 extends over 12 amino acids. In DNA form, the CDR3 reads TGTGCCAGCAGGGGGGAGGGCGGCGAGCAGTACTTC. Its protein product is CASRGEGGEQYF.

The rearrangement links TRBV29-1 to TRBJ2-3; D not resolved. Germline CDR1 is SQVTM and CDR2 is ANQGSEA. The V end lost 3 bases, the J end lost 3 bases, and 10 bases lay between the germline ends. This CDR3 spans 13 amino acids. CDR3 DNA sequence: TGCAGCGTTGAGTACCTGGGGACAGATACGCAGTATTTT. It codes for CSVEYLGTDTQYF.

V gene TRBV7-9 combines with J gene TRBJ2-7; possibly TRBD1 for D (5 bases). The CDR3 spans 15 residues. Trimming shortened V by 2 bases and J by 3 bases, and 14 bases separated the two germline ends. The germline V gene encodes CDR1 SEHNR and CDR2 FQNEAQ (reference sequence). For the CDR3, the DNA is TGTGCCAGCAGCTTAAACGATGGCAGGGTCTACGAGCAGTACTTC. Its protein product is CASSLNDGRVYEQYF.

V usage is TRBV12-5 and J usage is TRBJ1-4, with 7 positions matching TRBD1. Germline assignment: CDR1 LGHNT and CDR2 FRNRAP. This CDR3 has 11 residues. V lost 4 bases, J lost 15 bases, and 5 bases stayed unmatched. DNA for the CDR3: TGTGCTAGTGGTTACGCAGGGGGGATGTTTTTT. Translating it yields CASGYAGGMFF.

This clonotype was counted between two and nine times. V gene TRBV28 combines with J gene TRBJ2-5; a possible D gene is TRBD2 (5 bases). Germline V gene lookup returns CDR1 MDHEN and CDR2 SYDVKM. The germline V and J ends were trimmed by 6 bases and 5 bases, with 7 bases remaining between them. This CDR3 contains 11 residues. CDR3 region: CASREEETQYF. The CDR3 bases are TGTGCCAGCAGGGAGGAGGAGACCCAGTACTTC.

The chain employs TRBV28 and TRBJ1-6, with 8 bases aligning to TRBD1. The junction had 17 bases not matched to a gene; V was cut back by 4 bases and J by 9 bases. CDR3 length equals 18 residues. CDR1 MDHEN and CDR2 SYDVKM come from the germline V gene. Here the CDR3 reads CASSYFGQGSGYGSPLHF. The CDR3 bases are TGTGCCAGCAGTTATTTCGGACAGGGTAGCGGGTATGGTTCACCCCTCCACTTT.

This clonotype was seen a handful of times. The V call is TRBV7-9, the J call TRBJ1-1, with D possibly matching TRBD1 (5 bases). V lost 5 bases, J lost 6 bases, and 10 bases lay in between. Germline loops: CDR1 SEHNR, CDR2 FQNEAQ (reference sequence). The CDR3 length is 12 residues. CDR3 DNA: TGTGCCAGCAGCACAGGCACGGCTGAAGCTTTCTTT. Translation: CASSTGTAEAFF. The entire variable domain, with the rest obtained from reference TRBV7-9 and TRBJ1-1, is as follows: DTGVSQNPRHKITKRGQNVTFRCDPISEHNRLYWYRQTLGQGPEFLTYFQNEAQLEKSRLLSDRFSAERPKGSFSTLEIQRTEQGDSAMYLCASSTGTAEAFFGQGTRLTVV.

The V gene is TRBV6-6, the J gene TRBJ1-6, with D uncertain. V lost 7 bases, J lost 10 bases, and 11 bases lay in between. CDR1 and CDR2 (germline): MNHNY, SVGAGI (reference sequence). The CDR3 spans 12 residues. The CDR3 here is CASTSGRSPLHF. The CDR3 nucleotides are TGTGCCAGCACCTCCGGAAGGTCACCCCTCCACTTT.

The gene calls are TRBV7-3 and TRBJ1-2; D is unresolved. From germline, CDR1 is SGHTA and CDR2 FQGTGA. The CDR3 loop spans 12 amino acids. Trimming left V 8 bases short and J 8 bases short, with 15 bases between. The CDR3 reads CASGGLGRGYTF. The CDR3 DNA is TGTGCCAGCGGAGGATTAGGACGGGGCTACACCTTC. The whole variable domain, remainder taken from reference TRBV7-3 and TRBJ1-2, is GAGVSQTPSNKVTEKGKYVELRCDPISGHTALYWYRQSLGQGPEFLIYFQGTGAADDSGLPNDRFFAVRPEGSVSTLKIQRTERGDSAVYLCASGGLGRGYTFGSGTRLTVV.

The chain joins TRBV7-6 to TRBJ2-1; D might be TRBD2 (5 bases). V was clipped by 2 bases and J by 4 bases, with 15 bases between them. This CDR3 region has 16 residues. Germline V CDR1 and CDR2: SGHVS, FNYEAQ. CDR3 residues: CASSLTAGNPYNEQFF. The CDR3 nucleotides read TGTGCCAGCAGCTTAACGGCGGGCAACCCTTACAATGAGCAGTTCTTC.

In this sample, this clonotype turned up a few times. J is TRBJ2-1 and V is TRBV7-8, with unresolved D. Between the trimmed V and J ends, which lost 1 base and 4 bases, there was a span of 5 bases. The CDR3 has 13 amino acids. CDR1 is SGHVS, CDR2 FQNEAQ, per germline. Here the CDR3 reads CASSLELYNEQFF. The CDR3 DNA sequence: TGTGCCAGCAGCTTAGAACTGTACAATGAGCAGTTCTTC.

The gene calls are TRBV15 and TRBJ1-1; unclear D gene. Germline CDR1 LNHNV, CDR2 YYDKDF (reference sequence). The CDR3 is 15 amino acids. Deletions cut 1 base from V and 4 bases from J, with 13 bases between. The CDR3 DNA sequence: TGTGCCACCAGCAGAGGACGGGGAGGAGGCACTGAAGCTTTCTTT. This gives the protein CATSRGRGGGTEAFF.

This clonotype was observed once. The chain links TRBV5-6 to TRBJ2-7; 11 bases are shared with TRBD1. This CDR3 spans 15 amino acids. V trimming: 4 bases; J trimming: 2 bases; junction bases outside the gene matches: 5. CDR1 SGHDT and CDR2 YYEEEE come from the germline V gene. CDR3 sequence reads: CASSVGQGVAYEQYF. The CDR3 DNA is TGTGCCAGCAGCGTGGGACAGGGGGTGGCCTACGAGCAGTACTTC.

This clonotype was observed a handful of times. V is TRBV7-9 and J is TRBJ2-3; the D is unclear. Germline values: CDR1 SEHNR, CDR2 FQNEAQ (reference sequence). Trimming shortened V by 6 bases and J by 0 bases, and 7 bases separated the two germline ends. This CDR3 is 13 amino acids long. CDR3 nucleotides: TGTGCCAGCAGTGGTCCTAGCACAGATACGCAGTATTTT. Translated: CASSGPSTDTQYF. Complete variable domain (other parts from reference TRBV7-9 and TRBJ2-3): DTGVSQNPRHKITKRGQNVTFRCDPISEHNRLYWYRQTLGQGPEFLTYFQNEAQLEKSRLLSDRFSAERPKGSFSTLEIQRTEQGDSAMYLCASSGPSTDTQYFGPGTRLTVL.

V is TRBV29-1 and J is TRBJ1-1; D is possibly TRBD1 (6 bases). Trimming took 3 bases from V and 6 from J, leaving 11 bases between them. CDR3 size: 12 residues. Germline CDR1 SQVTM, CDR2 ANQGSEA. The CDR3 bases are TGCAGCGTTGATTCTGGGGGCCCTGAAGCTTTCTTT. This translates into CSVDSGGPEAFF.

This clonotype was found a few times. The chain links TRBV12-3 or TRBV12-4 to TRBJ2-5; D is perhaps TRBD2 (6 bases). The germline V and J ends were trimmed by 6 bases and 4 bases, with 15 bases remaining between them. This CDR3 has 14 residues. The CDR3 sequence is CASSSGLPLETQYF. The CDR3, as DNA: TGTGCCAGCAGCTCGGGACTTCCCCTAGAGACCCAGTACTTC.

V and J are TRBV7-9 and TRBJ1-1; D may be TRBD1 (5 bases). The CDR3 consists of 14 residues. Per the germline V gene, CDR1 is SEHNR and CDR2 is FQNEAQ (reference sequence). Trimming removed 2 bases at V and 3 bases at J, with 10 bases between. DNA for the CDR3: TGTGCCAGCAGCTTACCCGGAGGGGACACTGAAGCTTTCTTT. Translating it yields CASSLPGGDTEAFF.

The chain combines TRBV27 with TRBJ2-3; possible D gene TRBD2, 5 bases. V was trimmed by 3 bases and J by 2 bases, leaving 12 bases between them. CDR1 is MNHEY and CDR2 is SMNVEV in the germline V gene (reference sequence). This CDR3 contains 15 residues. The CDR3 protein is CASSFRRQHTDTQYF. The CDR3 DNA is TGTGCCAGCAGTTTCCGGAGGCAACACACAGATACGCAGTATTTT.

CDR3: CASSPRESNQPQHF. DNA for the CDR3: TGTGCCAGCAGTCCCCGAGAAAGCAATCAGCCCCAGCATTTT. The chain combines TRBV27 with TRBJ1-5; D is uncertain. Between the trimmed V and J ends, which lost 5 bases and 1 base, there was a span of 9 bases. Germline V gene lookup returns CDR1 MNHEY and CDR2 SMNVEV (reference sequence). This CDR3 spans 14 amino acids.

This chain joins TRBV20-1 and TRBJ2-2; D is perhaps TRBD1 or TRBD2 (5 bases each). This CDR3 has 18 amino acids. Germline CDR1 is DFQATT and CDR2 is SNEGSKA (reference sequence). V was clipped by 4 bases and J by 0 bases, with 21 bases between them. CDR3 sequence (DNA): TGCAGTGCTACCGGCAGGGACCTACCCCAATCGAACACCGGGGAGCTGTTTTTT. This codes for CSATGRDLPQSNTGELFF.

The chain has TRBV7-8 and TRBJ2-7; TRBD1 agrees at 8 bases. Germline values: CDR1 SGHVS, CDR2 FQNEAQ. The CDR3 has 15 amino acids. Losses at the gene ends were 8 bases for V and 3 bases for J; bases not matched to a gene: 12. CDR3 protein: CASDTSSTGGYEQYF. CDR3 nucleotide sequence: TGTGCCAGCGACACCAGCTCAACAGGGGGCTACGAGCAGTACTTC.

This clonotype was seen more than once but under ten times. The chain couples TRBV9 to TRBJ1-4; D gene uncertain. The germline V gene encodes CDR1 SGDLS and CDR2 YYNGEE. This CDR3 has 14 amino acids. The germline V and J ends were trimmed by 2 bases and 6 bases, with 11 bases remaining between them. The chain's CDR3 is CASSVSGSDEKLFF. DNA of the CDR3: TGTGCCAGCAGCGTCTCTGGGTCCGATGAAAAACTGTTTTTT.

CDR3: CASSLAGLGTPRGEQYF. Written as DNA, the CDR3 is TGTGCCAGCAGTTTAGCGGGTTTAGGGACCCCAAGGGGCGAGCAGTACTTC. The chain recombines TRBV27 with TRBJ2-7; D could derive from TRBD1 or TRBD2 (5 bases each). V was cut by 2 bases and J by 6 bases, with 23 bases left in between. CDR1 is MNHEY, CDR2 SMNVEV, per germline (reference sequence). The CDR3 has 17 amino acids.

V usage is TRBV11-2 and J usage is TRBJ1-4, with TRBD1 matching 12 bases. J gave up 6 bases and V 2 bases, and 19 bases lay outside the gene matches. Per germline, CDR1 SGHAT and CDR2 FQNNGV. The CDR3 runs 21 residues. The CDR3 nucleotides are TGTGCCAGCAGCTTACCCCCGGGGACAGGGGGCTCCCTGGTCGATTATGAAAAACTGTTTTTT. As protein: CASSLPPGTGGSLVDYEKLFF.

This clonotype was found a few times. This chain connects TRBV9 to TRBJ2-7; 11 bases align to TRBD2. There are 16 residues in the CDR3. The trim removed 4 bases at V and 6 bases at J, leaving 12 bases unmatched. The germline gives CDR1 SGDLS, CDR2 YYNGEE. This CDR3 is CASSRGWGTSGAEQYF. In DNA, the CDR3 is TGTGCCAGCAGCCGAGGATGGGGGACTAGCGGAGCCGAGCAGTACTTC.